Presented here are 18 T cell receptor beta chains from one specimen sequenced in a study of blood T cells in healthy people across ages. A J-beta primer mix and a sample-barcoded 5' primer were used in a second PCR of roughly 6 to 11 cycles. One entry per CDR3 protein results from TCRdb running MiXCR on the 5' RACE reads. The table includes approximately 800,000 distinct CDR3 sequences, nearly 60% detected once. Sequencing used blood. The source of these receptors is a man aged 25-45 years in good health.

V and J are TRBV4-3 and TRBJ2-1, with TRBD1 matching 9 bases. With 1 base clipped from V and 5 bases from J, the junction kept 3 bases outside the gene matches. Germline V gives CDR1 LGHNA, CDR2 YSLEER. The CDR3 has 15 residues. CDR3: CASSQGDRANNEQFF. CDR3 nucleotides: TGCGCCAGCAGCCAAGGGGACAGGGCAAACAATGAGCAGTTCTTC.

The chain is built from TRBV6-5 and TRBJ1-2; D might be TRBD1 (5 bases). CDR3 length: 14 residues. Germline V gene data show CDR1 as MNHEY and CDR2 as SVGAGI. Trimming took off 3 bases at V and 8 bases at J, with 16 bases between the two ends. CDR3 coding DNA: TGTGCCAGCAGTTATGGGACTGAGGGAAGAGGCTACACCTTC. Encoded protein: CASSYGTEGRGYTF.

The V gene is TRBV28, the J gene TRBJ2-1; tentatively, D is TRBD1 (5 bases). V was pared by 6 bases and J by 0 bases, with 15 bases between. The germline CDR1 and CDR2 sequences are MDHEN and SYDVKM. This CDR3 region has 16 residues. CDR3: CASRPFGARSYNEQFF. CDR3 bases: TGTGCCAGCAGACCCTTTGGGGCACGCTCCTACAATGAGCAGTTCTTC. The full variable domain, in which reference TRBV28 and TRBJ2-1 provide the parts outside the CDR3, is DVKVTQSSRYLVKRTGEKVFLECVQDMDHENMFWYRQDPGLGLRLIYFSYDVKMKEKGDIPEGYSVSREKKERFSLILESASTNQTSMYLCASRPFGARSYNEQFFGPGTRLTVL.

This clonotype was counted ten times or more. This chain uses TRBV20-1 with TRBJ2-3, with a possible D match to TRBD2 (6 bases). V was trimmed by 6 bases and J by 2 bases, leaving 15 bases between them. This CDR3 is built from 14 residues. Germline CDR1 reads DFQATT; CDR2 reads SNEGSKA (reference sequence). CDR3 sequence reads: CSALSGDFTDTQYF. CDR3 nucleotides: TGCAGTGCCCTTTCGGGAGACTTCACAGATACGCAGTATTTT.

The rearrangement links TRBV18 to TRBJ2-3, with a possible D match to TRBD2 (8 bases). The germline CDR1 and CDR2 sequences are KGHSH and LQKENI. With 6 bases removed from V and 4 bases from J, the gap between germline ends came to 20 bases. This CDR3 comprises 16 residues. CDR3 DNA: TGTGCCAGCTCGTATACTAGCGGAGGGGGCCCAGATACGCAGTATTTT. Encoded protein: CASSYTSGGGPDTQYF.

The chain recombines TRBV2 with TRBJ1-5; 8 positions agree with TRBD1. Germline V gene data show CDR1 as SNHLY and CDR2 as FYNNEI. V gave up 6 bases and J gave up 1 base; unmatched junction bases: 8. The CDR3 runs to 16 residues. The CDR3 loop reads CASRGGQAWSNQPQHF. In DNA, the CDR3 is TGTGCCAGCAGGGGGGGACAGGCGTGGAGCAATCAGCCCCAGCATTTT.

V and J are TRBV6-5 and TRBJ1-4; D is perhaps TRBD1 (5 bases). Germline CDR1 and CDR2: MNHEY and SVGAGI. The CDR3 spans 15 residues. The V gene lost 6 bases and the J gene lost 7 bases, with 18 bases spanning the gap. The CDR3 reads CASSLGGWTSEKLFF. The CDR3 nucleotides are TGTGCCAGCAGCCTGGGGGGGTGGACGTCTGAAAAACTGTTTTTT.

CDR3 in amino acids: CASSVITVKETQYF. The CDR3 DNA sequence: TGTGCCAGCAGTGTAATTACAGTGAAAGAGACCCAGTACTTC. The V call is TRBV12-3 or TRBV12-4, the J call TRBJ2-5; unclear D gene. CDR3 length equals 14 residues. Trimming removed 5 bases at V and 3 bases at J, with 13 bases between.

Here the CDR3 reads CAIGSGTTDTQYF. In nucleotides, the CDR3 is TGTGCCATCGGTAGCGGGACCACAGATACGCAGTATTTT. V gene TRBV10-3 combines with J gene TRBJ2-3, with TRBD2 matching over 8 bases. CDR1 ENHRY and CDR2 SYGVKD come from the germline V gene. The V and J ends lost 8 bases and 2 bases, in that order; junction bases with no gene match: 3. The CDR3 contains 13 residues.

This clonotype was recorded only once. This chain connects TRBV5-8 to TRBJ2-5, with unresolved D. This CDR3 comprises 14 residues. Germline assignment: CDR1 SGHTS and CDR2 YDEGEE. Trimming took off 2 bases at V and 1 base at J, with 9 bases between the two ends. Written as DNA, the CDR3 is TGTGCCAGCAGCTTACCTTGGGCCCAAGAGACCCAGTACTTC. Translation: CASSLPWAQETQYF.

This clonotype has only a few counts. The CDR3, as DNA: TGTGCCATCAGCCCTAGCGGGGGTAACTACAATGAGCAGTTCTTC. It is translated as CAISPSGGNYNEQFF. V usage is TRBV10-3 and J usage is TRBJ2-1; 10 bases are a match to TRBD2. V shed 6 bases, J shed 3 bases, and the junction held 5 bases outside the gene matches. The CDR3 is 15 residues long. Germline CDR1 reads ENHRY; CDR2 reads SYGVKD.

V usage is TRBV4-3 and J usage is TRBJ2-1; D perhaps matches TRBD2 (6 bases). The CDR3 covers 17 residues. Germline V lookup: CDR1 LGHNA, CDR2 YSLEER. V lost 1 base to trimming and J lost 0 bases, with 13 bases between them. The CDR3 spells CASSQVSSGSSYNEQFF. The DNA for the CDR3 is TGCGCCAGCAGCCAAGTTAGTAGCGGAAGCTCCTACAATGAGCAGTTCTTC.

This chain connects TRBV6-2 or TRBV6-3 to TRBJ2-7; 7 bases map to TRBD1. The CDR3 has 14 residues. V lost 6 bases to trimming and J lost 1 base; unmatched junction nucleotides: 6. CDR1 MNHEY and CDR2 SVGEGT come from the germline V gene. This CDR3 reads CASSRDSESYEQYF. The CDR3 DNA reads TGTGCCAGCAGCCGGGACAGCGAATCCTACGAGCAGTACTTC.

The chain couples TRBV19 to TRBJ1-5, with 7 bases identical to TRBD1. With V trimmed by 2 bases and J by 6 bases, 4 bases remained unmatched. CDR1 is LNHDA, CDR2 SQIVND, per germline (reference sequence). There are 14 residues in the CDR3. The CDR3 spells CASSITGVAQPQHF. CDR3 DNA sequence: TGTGCCAGTAGTATAACAGGGGTGGCTCAGCCCCAGCATTTT.

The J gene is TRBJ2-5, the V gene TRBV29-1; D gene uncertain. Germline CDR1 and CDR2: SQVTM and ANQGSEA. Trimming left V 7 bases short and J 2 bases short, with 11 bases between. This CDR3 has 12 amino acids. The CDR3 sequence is CSATLLQETQYF. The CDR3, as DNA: TGCAGCGCCACACTACTACAAGAGACCCAGTACTTC.

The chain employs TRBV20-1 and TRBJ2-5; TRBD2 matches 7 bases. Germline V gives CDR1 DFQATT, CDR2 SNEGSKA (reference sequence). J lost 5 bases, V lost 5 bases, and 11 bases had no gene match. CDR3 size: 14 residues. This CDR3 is CSASQAGVAETQYF. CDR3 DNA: TGCAGTGCTTCTCAGGCGGGGGTGGCGGAGACCCAGTACTTC.

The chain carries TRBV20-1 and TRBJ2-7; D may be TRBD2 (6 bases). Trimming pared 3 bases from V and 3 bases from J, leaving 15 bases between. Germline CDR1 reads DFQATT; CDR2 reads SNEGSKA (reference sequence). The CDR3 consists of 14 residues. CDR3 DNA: TGCAGTGCTAGCCCAGGGTCGGGGGACTACGAGCAGTACTTC. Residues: CSASPGSGDYEQYF.

CDR3 coding DNA: TGTGCCAGCAGCTTCGGTCCGGGGGTGAGTGAGCAGTTCTTC. It specifies CASSFGPGVSEQFF. V and J are TRBV7-2 and TRBJ2-1; D might be TRBD2 (6 bases). CDR3 size: 14 residues. The V end was cut by 3 bases, the J end by 9 bases, with 15 bases between. Per germline, CDR1 SGHTA and CDR2 FQGNSA.